The 10 T cell receptor beta chains below come from one sample, sequenced in a study of T cell responses to AZD1222 COVID-19 vaccine. Libraries were prepared by immunoSEQ multiplex PCR; TCRdb keeps only in-frame clonotypes and omits some of them. The table has approximately 92,000 clones, over 80% seen once; the top ten hold around 8%. The specimen was peripheral blood, collected on day 0 of AZD1222 vaccination. The receptors originated from an adult in good health.

This clone was found once. The V and J genes are TRBV30 and TRBJ1-1; D is uncertain. This CDR3 contains 13 residues. V was pared by 4 bases and J by 0 bases, with 9 bases between. The germline V gene encodes CDR1 GTSNPN and CDR2 SVGIG (reference sequence). CDR3 residues: CAWTRIMNTEAFF. The CDR3 region has the DNA TGTGCCTGGACCAGAATCATGAACACTGAAGCTTTCTTT.

The chain recombines TRBV11-2 with TRBJ1-5; D gene ambiguous. With 5 bases removed from V and 7 bases from J, the gap between germline ends came to 12 bases. The CDR3 has 13 amino acids. Germline values: CDR1 SGHAT, CDR2 FQNNGV. The CDR3 sequence: CASSTALSQPQHF. In nucleotides, the CDR3 is TGTGCCAGCAGCACAGCCCTAAGCCAGCCCCAGCATTTT. The variable domain in full, completed from reference TRBV11-2 and TRBJ1-5, reads EAGVAQSPRYKIIEKRQSVAFWCNPISGHATLYWYQQILGQGPKLLIQFQNNGVVDDSQLPKDRFSAERLKGVDSTLKIQPAKLEDSAVYLCASSTALSQPQHFGDGTRLSIL.

The chain uses TRBV2 and TRBJ1-5; a weak D match, TRBD1 (6 bases). Germline V gene sequence: CDR1 SNHLY, CDR2 FYNNEI. V was cut by 6 bases and J by 5 bases, with 17 bases left in between. CDR3 length: 15 residues. CDR3 bases: TGTGCCAGCAGAGAATCCAGGGGCACTTATCAGCCCCAGCATTTT. As protein: CASRESRGTYQPQHF.

The chain combines TRBV11-2 with TRBJ2-7; 8 bases are shared with TRBD1. Trimming removed 3 bases from V and 2 bases from J; junction bases left unmatched: 9. This CDR3 is built from 16 residues. Looked up from germline, CDR1 is SGHAT and CDR2 is FQNNGV. CDR3 sequence reads: CASSLLQGQAAYEQYF. The CDR3 region has the DNA TGTGCCAGCAGCTTGCTTCAGGGACAGGCAGCCTACGAGCAGTACTTC.

This clone was detected once. The J gene is TRBJ2-7, the V gene TRBV19; D remains ambiguous. The CDR3 has 12 amino acids. The germline V gene has CDR1 LNHDA and CDR2 SQIVND (reference sequence). Trimming left V 4 bases short and J 4 bases short, with 8 bases between. The CDR3 sequence: CASSKGRYEQYF. CDR3 DNA sequence: TGTGCCAGTAGTAAGGGCAGGTACGAGCAGTACTTC.

The chain recombines TRBV6-5 with TRBJ2-1; unclear D gene. V lost 0 bases and J 11 bases, leaving 5 bases between the germline ends. Looked up from germline, CDR1 is MNHEY and CDR2 is SVGAGI. The CDR3 has 11 amino acids. CDR3 in amino acids: CASSYSSKQFF. In DNA, the CDR3 is TGTGCCAGCAGTTACTCTTCTAAGCAGTTCTTC.

This chain uses TRBV30 with TRBJ2-1, with 8 bases aligning to TRBD2. CDR1 and CDR2 from the germline V gene are GTSNPN and SVGIG (reference sequence). The CDR3 spans 13 residues. The trim removed 4 bases at V and 9 bases at J, leaving 8 bases unmatched. In DNA, the CDR3 is TGTGCCTGGATGGGACTAGGGAGGGCTGAGCAGTTCTTC. Translation: CAWMGLGRAEQFF.

DNA for the CDR3: TGCGCCAGCAGCTTGGAGGCTAGCGGGGGCGCCTACGAGCAGTACTTC. Protein product: CASSLEASGGAYEQYF. This rearrangement joins TRBV5-1 to TRBJ2-7, with 10 bases matching TRBD2. V gave up 0 bases and J gave up 2 bases; unmatched junction bases: 5. The CDR3 has 16 amino acids. CDR1 is SGHRS and CDR2 is YFSETQ in the germline V gene.

The V gene is TRBV23-1, the J gene TRBJ1-2; TRBD1 agrees at 9 bases. Being an ORF, TRBV23-1 has a function that is uncertain. This CDR3 contains 19 residues. V trimming: 3 bases; J trimming: 6 bases; junction bases outside the gene matches: 20. Written as DNA, the CDR3 is TGCGCCAGCAGTCAGTGCCCGGGCGGGGACAGGGCTCTGGAGGATGGCTACACCTTC. Protein sequence: CASSQCPGGDRALEDGYTF.

V and J are TRBV9 and TRBJ1-3; a possible D gene is TRBD1 (6 bases). The CDR3 consists of 14 residues. CDR1 and CDR2 (germline): SGDLS, YYNGEE. V was shortened by 3 bases and J by 4 bases, with 11 bases between the two germline ends. The CDR3 sequence is CASSAGTYGNTIYF. DNA of the CDR3: TGTGCCAGCAGCGCCGGGACATACGGAAACACCATATATTTT.